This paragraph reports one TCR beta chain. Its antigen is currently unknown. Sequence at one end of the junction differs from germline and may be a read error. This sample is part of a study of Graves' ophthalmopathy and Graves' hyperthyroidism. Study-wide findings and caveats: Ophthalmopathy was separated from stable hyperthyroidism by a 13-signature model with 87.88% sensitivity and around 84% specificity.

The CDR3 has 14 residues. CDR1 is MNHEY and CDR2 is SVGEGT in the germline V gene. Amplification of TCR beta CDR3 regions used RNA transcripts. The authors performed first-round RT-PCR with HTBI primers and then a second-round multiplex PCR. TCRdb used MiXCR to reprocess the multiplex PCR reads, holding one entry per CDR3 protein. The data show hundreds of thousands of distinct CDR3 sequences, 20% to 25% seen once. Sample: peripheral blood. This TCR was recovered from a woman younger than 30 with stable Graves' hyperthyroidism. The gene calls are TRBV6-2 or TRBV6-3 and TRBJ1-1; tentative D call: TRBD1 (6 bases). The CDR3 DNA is TGTGCCAGTAGTTACGGTCAGGGGAACACTGAAGCTTCCTTT. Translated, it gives CASSYGQGNTEASF.